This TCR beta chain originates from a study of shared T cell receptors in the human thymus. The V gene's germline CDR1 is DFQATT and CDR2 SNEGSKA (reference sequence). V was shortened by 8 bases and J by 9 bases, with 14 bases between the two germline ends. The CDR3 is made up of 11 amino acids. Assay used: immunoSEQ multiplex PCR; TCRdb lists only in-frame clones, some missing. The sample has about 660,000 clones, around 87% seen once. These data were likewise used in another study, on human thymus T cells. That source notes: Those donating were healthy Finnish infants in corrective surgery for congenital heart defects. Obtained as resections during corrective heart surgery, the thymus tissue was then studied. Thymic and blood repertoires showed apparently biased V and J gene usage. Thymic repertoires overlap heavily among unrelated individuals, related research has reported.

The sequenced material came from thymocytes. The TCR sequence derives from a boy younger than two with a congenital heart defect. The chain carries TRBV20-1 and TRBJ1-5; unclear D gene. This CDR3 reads CSHGRGRPQHF. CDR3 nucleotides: TGCAGTCACGGTCGGGGTCGGCCCCAGCATTTT.